These 7 T cell receptor beta chains share one sample of origin, sequenced in a study of blood T cell repertoires in COVID-19. Measured with immunoSEQ multiplex PCR; TCRdb has only the in-frame clones, and not every one. The repertoire consists of roughly 200,000 clones, with 70% to 90% occurring once and the leading ten covering roughly a fifth. Sequencing was done on a sample of peripheral blood. All receptors come from a man aged 60-69 years with active or convalescent COVID-19.

V usage is TRBV5-6 and J usage is TRBJ2-2; 11 bases are a match to TRBD1. The J segment lost 7 bases and the V segment lost 4 bases, leaving 9 bases of the junction unmatched. The CDR3 sequence is 16 residues long. Per germline, CDR1 SGHDT and CDR2 YYEEEE. The CDR3 here is CASSRRDRGVVGELFF. The CDR3 DNA reads as TGTGCCAGCAGCCGGCGGGACAGGGGGGTAGTCGGGGAGCTGTTTTTT.

V usage is TRBV4-1 and J usage is TRBJ1-2, with a weak D call TRBD1 (5 bases). CDR1 and CDR2 from the germline V gene are MGHRA and YSYEKL. Trimming stripped 4 bases from V and 2 bases from J, with 14 bases between. CDR3 size: 15 residues. CDR3 DNA sequence: TGCGCCAGCAGCCGGGAAAGACAGATGAACTATGGCTACACCTTC. Amino acids: CASSRERQMNYGYTF.

The V gene is TRBV2, the J gene TRBJ2-2; 10 nucleotides agree with TRBD1. Germline CDR1 reads SNHLY; CDR2 reads FYNNEI. The CDR3 runs to 16 residues. The trim removed 6 bases at V and 2 bases at J, leaving 6 bases unmatched. CDR3 sequence: CASSPRTGGNTGELFF. As DNA, the CDR3 is TGTGCCAGCAGCCCTAGGACAGGGGGAAACACCGGGGAGCTGTTTTTT.

This clone was recorded many times. The chain couples TRBV6-5 to TRBJ2-3; possible D gene TRBD2, 5 bases. CDR1 MNHEY and CDR2 SVGAGI come from the germline V gene. V shed 4 bases and J shed 1 base, with 9 bases lying between them. The CDR3 is made up of 14 amino acids. The CDR3 nucleotides are TGTGCCAGCAGTTCGGGGAGAGGCACAGATACGCAGTATTTT. It specifies CASSSGRGTDTQYF.

The J gene is TRBJ2-3, the V gene TRBV4-2; 13 bases fit TRBD2. The CDR3 sequence is 17 residues long. Trimming removed 4 bases from V and 1 base from J; junction bases left unmatched: 5. The germline V gene encodes CDR1 LGHNA and CDR2 YNFKEQ. The DNA of the CDR3 is TGTGCCAGCAGCCCGGGAGGGACTAGCGGGGGCACAGATACGCAGTATTTT. Its protein is CASSPGGTSGGTDTQYF.

The J gene is TRBJ1-2, the V gene TRBV18, with 7 positions matching TRBD1. The V gene's germline CDR1 is KGHSH and CDR2 LQKENI. CDR3 length: 15 amino acids. Germline trimming cut 4 bases from V and 2 bases from J; bases unmatched to any gene: 7. The CDR3 protein is CASSLGTAQNYGYTF. Here the CDR3 DNA reads TGTGCCAGCTCACTTGGGACAGCACAAAACTATGGCTACACCTTC.

The V call is TRBV5-1, the J call TRBJ2-5; D perhaps matches TRBD1 (6 bases). Germline V lookup: CDR1 SGHRS, CDR2 YFSETQ. V lost 0 bases and J lost 2, with 11 bases in between. This CDR3 has 15 residues. CDR3 sequence reads: CASSLGNRVQETQYF. CDR3 sequence (DNA): TGCGCCAGCAGCTTGGGGAACAGGGTTCAAGAGACCCAGTACTTC.